This passage covers 31 T cell receptor beta chains from one sample sequenced in a study of T cell responses to AZD1222 COVID-19 vaccine. Clones were read by immunoSEQ multiplex PCR, and TCRdb kept only the in-frame ones, dropping some. The table shows 150,000 to 200,000 clones, with roughly 87% occurring only once. The input for sequencing was peripheral blood, taken 28 days after the second AZD1222 dose. All receptors come from an adult who received the AZD1222 COVID-19 vaccine.

The DNA of the CDR3 is TGCAGCGTACAGGACAGGGGAAACACCGGGGAGCTGTTTTTT. It encodes CSVQDRGNTGELFF. The chain recombines TRBV29-1 with TRBJ2-2; 9 bases fit TRBD1. This CDR3 is built from 14 residues. The V gene's germline CDR1 is SQVTM and CDR2 ANQGSEA. V was clipped by 6 bases and J by 2 bases; unmatched bases: 4.

The chain links TRBV19 to TRBJ1-1, with D unclear. Germline V CDR1 and CDR2: LNHDA, SQIVND (reference sequence). Trimming removed 3 bases at V and 1 base at J, with 6 bases between. The CDR3 loop spans 13 amino acids. CDR3 bases: TGTGCCAGTAGTATGTGGGAGAACACTGAAGCTTTCTTT. Translating gives CASSMWENTEAFF.

This rearrangement joins TRBV27 to TRBJ1-1; 8 nucleotides match TRBD1. This CDR3 has 13 residues. The trim removed 7 bases at V and 8 bases at J, leaving 9 bases unmatched. Per the germline V gene, CDR1 is MNHEY and CDR2 is SMNVEV (reference sequence). This CDR3 reads CASNDRGRGEAFF. The DNA of the CDR3 is TGTGCCAGCAATGACAGGGGTAGGGGAGAAGCTTTCTTT.

This sequence joins TRBV12-5 and TRBJ2-3; tentatively, D is TRBD2 (5 bases). V was cut by 8 bases and J by 3 bases, with 9 bases left in between. Germline V CDR1 and CDR2: LGHNT, FRNRAP. The CDR3 is 12 amino acids. CDR3 amino acids: CASKGDTDTQYF. CDR3 bases: TGTGCTAGTAAGGGAGATACAGATACGCAGTATTTT.

This chain joins TRBV10-3 and TRBJ1-5, with a tentative D call TRBD1 (6 bases). Germline V gives CDR1 ENHRY, CDR2 SYGVKD. V lost 10 bases, J lost 11 bases, and 18 bases lay in between. This CDR3 spans 12 amino acids. This chain's CDR3 is CATRTESEAQHF. CDR3 nucleotides: TGTGCCACTAGGACAGAATCAGAGGCCCAGCATTTT.

The J gene is TRBJ2-7, the V gene TRBV6-1, with D possibly being TRBD2 (6 bases). From germline, CDR1 is MNHNS and CDR2 SASEGT. V gave up 0 bases and J gave up 3 bases, with 15 bases separating them. This CDR3 spans 16 amino acids. CDR3 sequence (DNA): TGTGCCAGCAGTGAAGCGTATGGGACTTTAAGCTACGAGCAGTACTTC. This codes for CASSEAYGTLSYEQYF.

This CDR3 reads CASSFLSGRGETQYF. CDR3 bases: TGTGCCAGCAGCTTTCTGAGCGGGAGAGGCGAGACCCAGTACTTC. The V gene is TRBV7-3, the J gene TRBJ2-5, with 8 nucleotides matching TRBD2. This CDR3 is 15 amino acids long. Trimming cost V 3 bases and J 5 bases; bases outside gene matches: 8. From germline, CDR1 is SGHTA and CDR2 FQGTGA. Full variable domain (missing parts from reference TRBV7-3 and TRBJ2-5): GAGVSQTPSNKVTEKGKYVELRCDPISGHTALYWYRQSLGQGPEFLIYFQGTGAADDSGLPNDRFFAVRPEGSVSTLKIQRTERGDSAVYLCASSFLSGRGETQYFGPGTRLLVL.

The CDR3 DNA reads as TGTGCCAGTAGTGAGTTGGGCATATATGGCTACACCTTC. This translates into CASSELGIYGYTF. The J gene is TRBJ1-2, the V gene TRBV19; unclear D gene. The CDR3 consists of 13 residues. CDR1 and CDR2 (germline): LNHDA, SQIVND (reference sequence). Deletions cut 5 bases from V and 5 bases from J, with 12 bases between.

The chain employs TRBV5-4 and TRBJ1-2; 10 bases map to TRBD1. J lost 1 base, V lost 0 bases, and 6 bases had no gene match. Germline lookup yields CDR1 SGHNT and CDR2 YYREEE (reference sequence). This CDR3 contains 17 residues. The CDR3 here is CASSLGAGTGDNYGYTF. CDR3 DNA sequence: TGTGCCAGCAGCTTGGGCGCCGGGACAGGGGATAACTATGGCTACACCTTC.

V usage is TRBV10-3 and J usage is TRBJ1-5; D possibly corresponds to TRBD1 (5 bases). The length of the CDR3 is 13 residues. V was trimmed by 6 bases and J by 5 bases, leaving 11 bases between them. Germline V lookup: CDR1 ENHRY, CDR2 SYGVKD. The chain's CDR3 is CAIRAGTDQPQHF. The CDR3 coding sequence is TGTGCCATCAGGGCGGGGACCGATCAGCCCCAGCATTTT.

The chain links TRBV28 to TRBJ2-7, with TRBD1 as a possible D gene (5 bases). Germline loops: CDR1 MDHEN, CDR2 SYDVKM. V dropped 4 bases and J dropped 6 bases, with 13 bases sitting between them. CDR3 length equals 13 residues. This CDR3 reads CASSSGLRVEQYF. In DNA, the CDR3 is TGTGCCAGCAGTTCAGGGCTCAGGGTCGAGCAGTACTTC.

This sequence joins TRBV24-1 and TRBJ1-4; no clear D gene. Trimming pared 6 bases from V and 4 bases from J, leaving 14 bases between. In germline, CDR1 is KGHDR, CDR2 SFDVKD. This CDR3 region has 15 residues. The CDR3 sequence: CATSITGRHNEKLFF. CDR3 coding DNA: TGTGCCACCAGTATTACGGGGAGGCATAATGAAAAACTGTTTTTT.

In this sample, this clone turned up a few times. The J gene is TRBJ2-7, the V gene TRBV27; D gene ambiguous. V was shortened by 10 bases and J by 0 bases, with 13 bases between the two germline ends. The CDR3 is 13 amino acids. CDR1 is MNHEY and CDR2 is SMNVEV in the germline V gene (reference sequence). CDR3 coding DNA: TGTGCCACTAGATGGGCCCCCTCCTACGAGCAGTACTTC. It is translated as CATRWAPSYEQYF.

CDR3 amino acids: CASSLATSYEQFF. The CDR3 DNA reads TGCGCCAGCAGCTTGGCCACAAGTTATGAGCAGTTCTTC. The rearrangement links TRBV5-1 to TRBJ2-1; D unresolved. Trimming removed 0 bases at V and 8 bases at J, with 9 bases between. CDR1 SGHRS and CDR2 YFSETQ come from the germline V gene. The CDR3 runs 13 residues.

This sequence joins TRBV11-3 and TRBJ2-7; 8 bases fit TRBD2. The CDR3 covers 14 residues. V dropped 5 bases and J dropped 0; count of bases not matched to a gene: 3. Germline CDR1 and CDR2: SGHNT and YENEEA. The CDR3 loop is CASSPGGSSYEQYF. CDR3 sequence (DNA): TGTGCCAGCAGCCCGGGGGGGAGCTCCTACGAGCAGTACTTC.

V gene TRBV12-3 or TRBV12-4 combines with J gene TRBJ1-5; 7 bases are shared with TRBD1. Losses at the gene ends were 6 bases for V and 4 bases for J; bases not matched to a gene: 0. This CDR3 has 12 amino acids. This CDR3 reads CASRQGNQPQHF. The CDR3 DNA sequence: TGTGCCAGCAGACAGGGGAATCAGCCCCAGCATTTT.

V gene TRBV6-5 combines with J gene TRBJ1-6; a possible D gene is TRBD1 (5 bases). Germline CDR1 is MNHEY and CDR2 is SVGAGI. The length of the CDR3 is 14 residues. V lost 6 bases, J lost 11 bases, and 17 bases lay in between. Written as DNA, the CDR3 is TGTGCCAGCAGCCTAGGAGGGACGGGTCCACCCCTCCACTTT. This encodes CASSLGGTGPPLHF.

This clone was seen a few times. The genes are TRBV2 and TRBJ1-2; D gene unclear. Trimming took 7 bases from V and 3 from J, leaving 12 bases between them. Germline CDR1 SNHLY, CDR2 FYNNEI. The CDR3 has 13 residues. The CDR3 DNA reads TGTGCCAGCATCCGCAGCGATTACTATGGCTACACCTTC. It translates to CASIRSDYYGYTF.

A remark on this clone: This CDR3 is also generated by other DNA sequences in the sample. V usage is TRBV30 and J usage is TRBJ1-5; D not resolved. Trimming took off 0 bases at V and 3 bases at J, with 12 bases between the two ends. Germline CDR1 reads GTSNPN; CDR2 reads SVGIG (reference sequence). CDR3 size: 15 residues. The CDR3 nucleotides are TGTGCCTGGAGTGTACGAGGGCAGTCCAATCAGCCCCAGCATTTT. It specifies CAWSVRGQSNQPQHF.

V and J are TRBV24-1 and TRBJ1-2; 7 bases align to TRBD1. This CDR3 has 12 residues. V shed 10 bases and J 0 bases; nucleotides not matched to a gene: 1. Germline values: CDR1 KGHDR, CDR2 SFDVKD. CDR3 region: CATGQANYGYTF. CDR3 nucleotides: TGTGCCACAGGACAGGCTAACTATGGCTACACCTTC.

This clone was seen a single time. The CDR3 region is CASRGTVNEKLFF. The CDR3 nucleotides read TGTGCCAGCAGGGGGACAGTTAATGAAAAACTGTTTTTT. The chain employs TRBV2 and TRBJ1-4, with 7 bases fitting TRBD1. Germline CDR1 is SNHLY and CDR2 is FYNNEI. CDR3 length equals 13 residues. Trimming at V came to 6 bases and at J to 4 bases, leaving 2 bases not matched to a gene.

The chain joins TRBV28 to TRBJ2-2; the D is unclear. Trimming took off 3 bases at V and 6 bases at J, with 2 bases between the two ends. The germline gives CDR1 MDHEN, CDR2 SYDVKM. The CDR3 sequence is 11 residues long. The CDR3 region has the DNA TGTGCCAGCAGTTTCCCCGGGGAGCTGTTTTTT. Its protein product is CASSFPGELFF.

This clone was counted a few times. This chain links TRBV5-4 with TRBJ1-1; TRBD1 is a possible D gene (5 bases). Germline V lookup: CDR1 SGHNT, CDR2 YYREEE (reference sequence). The CDR3 runs 13 residues. V lost 1 base and J 1 base, leaving 5 bases between the germline ends. For the CDR3, the DNA is TGTGCCAGCAGCTTGAGGGGGAACACTGAAGCTTTCTTT. Amino acid sequence: CASSLRGNTEAFF.

This chain uses TRBV3-1 (or the pseudogene TRBV3-2) with TRBJ2-1; weak D call: TRBD1 (5 bases). This CDR3 is 13 amino acids long. Between the trimmed V and J ends, which lost 2 bases and 9 bases, there was a span of 11 bases. The V gene's germline CDR1 is LGHDT and CDR2 YNNKEL (reference sequence). The CDR3 DNA follows: TGTGCCAGCAGCCAACAGGGTTTAGGTGAGCAGTTCTTC. Amino acid sequence: CASSQQGLGEQFF.

The genes are TRBV4-1 and TRBJ2-1, with D uncertain. The CDR3 has 13 amino acids. The V gene's germline CDR1 is MGHRA and CDR2 YSYEKL. V was pared by 0 bases and J by 7 bases, with 7 bases between. CDR3 sequence: CASSQDGRNEQFF. The CDR3 region has the DNA TGCGCCAGCAGCCAAGATGGCCGAAATGAGCAGTTCTTC.

J is TRBJ1-5 and V is TRBV5-4, with D possibly matching TRBD1 (5 bases). The length of the CDR3 is 15 residues. V dropped 0 bases and J dropped 1 base, with 8 bases sitting between them. The germline CDR1 and CDR2 sequences are SGHNT and YYREEE (reference sequence). The DNA for the CDR3 is TGTGCCAGCAGCTTGGACGGGGGAAGCAATCAGCCCCAGCATTTT. It specifies CASSLDGGSNQPQHF.

V and J are TRBV6-5 and TRBJ2-7, with 8 nucleotides matching TRBD1. The CDR3 has 14 residues. Germline-derived CDR1 and CDR2 are MNHEY and SVGAGI. The trim removed 0 bases at V and 7 bases at J, leaving 5 bases unmatched. The CDR3 DNA reads as TGTGCCAGCAGTTACTCTCAGGGGGCGAAGGAGCAGTACTTC. As protein: CASSYSQGAKEQYF.

The chain couples TRBV30 to TRBJ2-5; TRBD1 or TRBD2 may be the D gene (6 bases each). The V and J ends lost 2 bases and 5 bases respectively, with 18 bases between them. This CDR3 comprises 15 residues. The germline V gene has CDR1 GTSNPN and CDR2 SVGIG (reference sequence). CDR3 amino acids: CAWSYPGGRGETQYF. The CDR3 nucleotides read TGTGCCTGGAGTTACCCCGGGGGCAGAGGGGAGACCCAGTACTTC.

The chain links TRBV28 to TRBJ2-4; no clear D. The V end was cut by 2 bases, the J end by 6 bases, with 11 bases between. There are 14 residues in the CDR3. Germline CDR1 is MDHEN and CDR2 is SYDVKM. DNA of the CDR3: TGTGCCAGCAGTTTACCCACCACGGGAAACATTCAGTACTTC. Its translation: CASSLPTTGNIQYF.

The rearrangement joins TRBV28 to TRBJ2-7; TRBD1 or TRBD2 may be the D gene (6 bases each). The CDR3 has 13 amino acids. Deletions cut 8 bases from V and 1 base from J, with 12 bases between. Germline-derived CDR1 and CDR2 are MDHEN and SYDVKM. CDR3 amino acids: CASVPGASYEQYF. The CDR3 nucleotides read TGTGCCAGCGTTCCGGGGGCTTCCTACGAGCAGTACTTC.

This chain links TRBV7-2 with TRBJ1-2; weak D call: TRBD1 (6 bases). The CDR3 is made up of 12 amino acids. Trimming pared 4 bases from V and 7 bases from J, leaving 10 bases between. CDR1 is SGHTA, CDR2 FQGNSA, per germline. The CDR3 DNA reads TGTGCCAGCAGCTCAAGGACAGTTGGCTACACCTTC. Its protein is CASSSRTVGYTF. Full variable domain (missing parts from reference TRBV7-2 and TRBJ1-2): GAGVSQSPSNKVTEKGKDVELRCDPISGHTALYWYRQSLGQGLEFLIYFQGNSAPDKSGLPSDRFSAERTGGSVSTLTIQRTQQEDSAVYLCASSSRTVGYTFGSGTRLTVV.